The clone carrying this T cell receptor (beta chain) has just a few counts. The target antigen is unknown. Treatment of the sample: roughly 11-day PBMC culture with coronavirus spike peptide pools or control peptides (ViraFEST assay). CD4+ T cells that came from the unexposed donor were collected before the COVID-19 pandemic (2011-2018). The sample belongs to a study of vaccination and CD4 T cells after COVID-19. Whole-study context: Each control culture was treated with a CEFX pool, an HIV-1 Nef pool, or no peptide.

The assay that was used to sequence DNA from cultured CD4+ T cells was the Oncomine TCR Beta short-read assay. TCRdb analysed the PCR reads with MiXCR anew, one entry per CDR3 protein. The sample has approximately 7,100 distinct CDR3 sequences, roughly 50% seen once. Source material: CD4+ T cells from blood, cultured in vitro. This TCR derives from a human donor in good health.

Here the CDR3 DNA reads TGTGCCAGCAGCCCGCACCGCCGACAGGGGGGCACCGGGGAGCTGTTTTTT. This sequence encodes CASSPHRRQGGTGELFF. This chain connects TRBV7-8 to TRBJ2-2; TRBD1 agrees at 9 bases. The V gene end was trimmed by 5 bases and the J gene end by 4 bases; junction bases not matched to a gene: 11. The CDR3 spans 17 residues. Germline V CDR1 and CDR2: SGHVS, FQNEAQ.